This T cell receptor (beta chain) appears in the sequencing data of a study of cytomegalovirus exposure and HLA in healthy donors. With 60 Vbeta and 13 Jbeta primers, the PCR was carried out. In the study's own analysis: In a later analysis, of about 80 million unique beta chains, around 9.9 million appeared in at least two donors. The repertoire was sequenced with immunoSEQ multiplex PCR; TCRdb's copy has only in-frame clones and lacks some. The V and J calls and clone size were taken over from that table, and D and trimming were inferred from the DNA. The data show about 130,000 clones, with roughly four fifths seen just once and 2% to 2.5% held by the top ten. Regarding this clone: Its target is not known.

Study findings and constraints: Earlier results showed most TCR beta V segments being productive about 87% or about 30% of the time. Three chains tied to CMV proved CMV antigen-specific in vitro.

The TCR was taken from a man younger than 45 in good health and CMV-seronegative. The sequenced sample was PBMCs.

This CDR3 is CASSQEWSGVEAFF. CDR3 nucleotides: TGCGCCAGCAGCCAAGAGTGGAGCGGGGTGGAAGCTTTCTTT. V is TRBV4-1 and J is TRBJ1-1; D uncertain. CDR3 size: 14 residues. The ends were cut back, 0 bases at V and 8 bases at J, with 13 bases in the middle. The germline V gene has CDR1 MGHRA and CDR2 YSYEKL.